These 15 T cell receptor beta chains came from one sample sequenced in a study of T cell changes during pregnancy in multiple sclerosis. Profiled with immunoSEQ multiplex PCR; TCRdb holds only in-frame clones, not every one. This sample has 65,000 to 85,000 clones, with 94% found just once. This specimen was CD4+ T cells from peripheral blood mononuclear cells, taken after pregnancy. The source of these receptors is a female donor with multiple sclerosis, enrolled in a pregnancy study.

V is TRBV10-3 and J is TRBJ1-5; D call uncertain. Germline V gene sequence: CDR1 ENHRY, CDR2 SYGVKD. Trimming pared 9 bases from V and 4 bases from J, leaving 13 bases between. The CDR3 has 13 amino acids. The CDR3 is CAMALGGNQPQHF. DNA of the CDR3: TGTGCCATGGCTCTTGGCGGAAATCAGCCCCAGCATTTT.

The genes are TRBV19 and TRBJ2-5, with TRBD1 as a possible D gene (6 bases). The CDR3 length is 15 residues. The V end lost 5 bases, the J end lost 2 bases, and 15 bases lay between the germline ends. Germline V lookup: CDR1 LNHDA, CDR2 SQIVND (reference sequence). CDR3 amino acids: CASSSRDNLQETQYF. The CDR3 DNA follows: TGTGCCAGTAGTTCCCGGGACAACCTACAAGAGACCCAGTACTTC.

The chain combines TRBV25-1 with TRBJ1-3, with unresolved D. V was shortened by 6 bases and J by 2 bases, with 2 bases between the two germline ends. This CDR3 is built from 11 residues. In germline, CDR1 is MGHDK, CDR2 SYGVNS. CDR3 sequence reads: CASSTGNTIYF. The CDR3 DNA sequence: TGTGCCAGCAGCACTGGAAACACCATATATTTT.

The chain recombines TRBV5-6 with TRBJ2-4, with 16 positions matching TRBD2. V lost 2 bases to trimming and J lost 9 bases; unmatched junction nucleotides: 8. Germline lookup yields CDR1 SGHDT and CDR2 YYEEEE. This CDR3 spans 17 amino acids. CDR3 protein: CASSFGTSGRARSIQYF. As DNA, the CDR3 is TGTGCCAGCAGCTTCGGGACTAGCGGGAGGGCCCGGAGCATTCAGTACTTC.

The genes are TRBV28 and TRBJ2-1; TRBD2 is a possible D gene (7 bases). This CDR3 comprises 16 residues. The germline CDR1 and CDR2 sequences are MDHEN and SYDVKM. V shed 4 bases and J shed 9 bases, with 22 bases lying between them. The DNA for the CDR3 is TGTGCCAGCAGTTCCCCGGGGTCGGGGGGCAGGGGTGAGCAGTTCTTC. Translated: CASSSPGSGGRGEQFF.

This chain joins TRBV5-4 and TRBJ2-7, with 10 bases that match TRBD1. Per germline, CDR1 SGHNT and CDR2 YYREEE (reference sequence). This CDR3 region has 15 residues. The V gene end was trimmed by 5 bases and the J gene end by 5 bases; junction bases not matched to a gene: 10. CDR3 amino acids: CASRSPGQGFNEQYF. In nucleotides, the CDR3 is TGTGCCAGCAGATCCCCGGGACAGGGGTTCAACGAGCAGTACTTC.

The chain links TRBV4-3 to TRBJ2-1; 15 nucleotides match TRBD2. The CDR3 is made up of 17 amino acids. CDR1 is LGHNA, CDR2 YSLEER, per germline. The J segment lost 8 bases and the V segment lost 3 bases, leaving 8 bases of the junction unmatched. This CDR3 reads CASSHTRGLAGGYEQFF. The CDR3 nucleotides are TGCGCCAGCAGCCATACACGAGGACTAGCGGGAGGGTATGAGCAGTTCTTC.

This clone appeared once. The chain is built from TRBV28 and TRBJ2-4, with TRBD1 matching 8 bases. From germline, CDR1 is MDHEN and CDR2 SYDVKM. This CDR3 region has 15 residues. Trimming removed 6 bases from V and 3 bases from J; junction bases left unmatched: 7. CDR3 in amino acids: CASREPGTGKNIQYF. CDR3 DNA: TGTGCCAGCAGGGAGCCCGGGACAGGCAAAAACATTCAGTACTTC.

This chain connects TRBV6-1 to TRBJ2-3; D not certain. The V end was cut by 6 bases, the J end by 1 base, with 8 bases between. Germline V gives CDR1 MNHNS, CDR2 SASEGT. This CDR3 has 13 residues. CDR3 sequence reads: CASSPRRTDTQYF. The CDR3 coding sequence is TGTGCCAGCAGCCCTAGACGCACAGATACGCAGTATTTT.

The chain recombines TRBV28 with TRBJ2-1; TRBD1 matches 7 bases. The junction had 3 bases not matched to a gene; V was cut back by 1 base and J by 0 bases. CDR3 length: 16 amino acids. CDR1 MDHEN and CDR2 SYDVKM come from the germline V gene. The CDR3 region has the DNA TGTGCCAGCAGTTTATCCACAGGGGTCTCCTACAATGAGCAGTTCTTC. This sequence encodes CASSLSTGVSYNEQFF.

The V and J genes are TRBV5-1 and TRBJ2-7; possibly TRBD2 for D (5 bases). This CDR3 region has 15 residues. CDR1 is SGHRS, CDR2 YFSETQ, per germline. V lost 2 bases and J lost 3, with 15 bases in between. The CDR3 nucleotides read TGCGCCAGCAGCTTTCTTACTGGAGGAGTCTACGAGCAGTACTTC. Translating it yields CASSFLTGGVYEQYF. Together with reference TRBV5-1 and TRBJ2-7, the CDR3 gives the full variable domain: KAGVTQTPRYLIKTRGQQVTLSCSPISGHRSVSWYQQTPGQGLQFLFEYFSETQRNKGNFPGRFSGRQFSNSRSEMNVSTLELGDSALYLCASSFLTGGVYEQYFGPGTRLTVT.

In nucleotides, the CDR3 is TGTGCCAGCAGTCCCCTTAATGAAAAACTGTTTTTT. This gives the protein CASSPLNEKLFF. The rearrangement joins TRBV6-1 to TRBJ1-4; the D is unclear. The ends were cut back, 5 bases at V and 4 bases at J, with 5 bases in the middle. CDR3 length equals 12 residues. The germline CDR1 and CDR2 sequences are MNHNS and SASEGT.

V gene TRBV11-3 combines with J gene TRBJ2-1; 7 bases align to TRBD2. This CDR3 is 14 amino acids long. After removal of 3 bases from V and 4 bases from J, the junction contained 3 bases not matched to a gene. Germline V gene lookup returns CDR1 SGHNT and CDR2 YENEEA. Here the CDR3 DNA reads TGTGCCAGCAGCTTTGAGGGAGGGTACAATGAGCAGTTCTTC. Translating gives CASSFEGGYNEQFF.

The V call is TRBV2, the J call TRBJ1-2; 9 bases fit TRBD1. The CDR3 contains 14 residues. The ends lost 7 bases at V and 2 bases at J; junction bases unmatched: 5. Germline loops: CDR1 SNHLY, CDR2 FYNNEI. The CDR3 sequence is CASTRTGANYGYTF. CDR3 sequence (DNA): TGTGCCAGCACCCGGACAGGGGCAAACTATGGCTACACCTTC.

The chain uses TRBV5-4 and TRBJ2-5; 8 positions agree with TRBD2. With 5 bases clipped from V and 6 bases from J, the junction kept 18 bases outside the gene matches. Germline V gene sequence: CDR1 SGHNT, CDR2 YYREEE (reference sequence). The CDR3 has 17 residues. CDR3: CASRSSSQREIAKTQYF. In DNA form, the CDR3 reads TGTGCCAGCAGATCCTCATCTCAGCGGGAGATCGCTAAGACCCAGTACTTC. Together with reference TRBV5-4 and TRBJ2-5, the CDR3 gives the full variable domain: ETGVTQSPTHLIKTRGQQVTLRCSSQSGHNTVSWYQQALGQGPQFIFQYYREEENGRGNFPPRFSGLQFPNYSSELNVNALELDDSALYLCASRSSSQREIAKTQYFGPGTRLLVL.